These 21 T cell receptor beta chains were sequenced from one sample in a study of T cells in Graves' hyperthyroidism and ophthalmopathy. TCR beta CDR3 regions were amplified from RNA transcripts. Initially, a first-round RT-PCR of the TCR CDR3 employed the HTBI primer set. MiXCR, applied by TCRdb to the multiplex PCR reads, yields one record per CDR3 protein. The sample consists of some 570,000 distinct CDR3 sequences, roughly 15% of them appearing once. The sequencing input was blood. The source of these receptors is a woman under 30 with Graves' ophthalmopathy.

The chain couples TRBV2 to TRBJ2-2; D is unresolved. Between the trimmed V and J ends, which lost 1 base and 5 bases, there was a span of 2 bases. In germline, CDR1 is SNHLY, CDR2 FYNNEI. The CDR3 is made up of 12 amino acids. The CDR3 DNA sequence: TGTGCCAGCAGTGAAGAAACCGGGGAGCTGTTTTTT. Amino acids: CASSEETGELFF.

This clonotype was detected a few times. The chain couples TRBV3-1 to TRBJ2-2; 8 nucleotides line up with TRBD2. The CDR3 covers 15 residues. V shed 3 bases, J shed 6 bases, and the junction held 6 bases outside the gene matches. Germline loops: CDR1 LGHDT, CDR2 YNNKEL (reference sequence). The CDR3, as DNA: TGTGCCAGCAGCCAGGAGCGGGAGTCCCCCGGGGAGCTGTTTTTT. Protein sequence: CASSQERESPGELFF. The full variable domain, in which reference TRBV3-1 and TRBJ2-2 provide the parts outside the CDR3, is DTAVSQTPKYLVTQMGNDKSIKCEQNLGHDTMYWYKQDSKKFLKIMFSYNNKELIINETVPNRFSPKSPDKAHLNLHINSLELGDSAVYFCASSQERESPGELFFGEGSRLTVL.

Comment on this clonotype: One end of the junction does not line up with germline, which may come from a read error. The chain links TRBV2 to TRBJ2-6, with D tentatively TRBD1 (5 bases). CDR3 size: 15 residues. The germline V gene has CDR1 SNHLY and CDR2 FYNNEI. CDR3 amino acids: CASRPQSSGASVLTF. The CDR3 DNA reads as TGTGCCAGCAGACCTCAGTCCTCTGGGGCCAGCGTCCTGACTTTC.

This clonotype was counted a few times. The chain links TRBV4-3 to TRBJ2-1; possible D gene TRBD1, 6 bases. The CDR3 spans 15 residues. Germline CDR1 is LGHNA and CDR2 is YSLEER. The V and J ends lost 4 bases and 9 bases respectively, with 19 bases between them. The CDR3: CASSLSTKGGSEQFF. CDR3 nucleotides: TGCGCCAGCAGCCTAAGCACAAAAGGGGGTAGTGAGCAGTTCTTC.

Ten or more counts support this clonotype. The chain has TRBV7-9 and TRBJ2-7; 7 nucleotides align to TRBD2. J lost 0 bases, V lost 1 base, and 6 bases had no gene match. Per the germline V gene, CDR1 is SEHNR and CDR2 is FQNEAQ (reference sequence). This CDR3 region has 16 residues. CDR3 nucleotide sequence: TGTGCCAGCAGCTTAGACCCCCGGGGGGTCTCCTACGAGCAGTACTTC. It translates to CASSLDPRGVSYEQYF.

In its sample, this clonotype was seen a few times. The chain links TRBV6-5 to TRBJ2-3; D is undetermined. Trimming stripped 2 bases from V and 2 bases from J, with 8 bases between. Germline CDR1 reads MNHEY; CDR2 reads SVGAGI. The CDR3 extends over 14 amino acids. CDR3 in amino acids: CASSYEVFTDTQYF. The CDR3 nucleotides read TGTGCCAGCAGTTACGAAGTATTCACAGATACGCAGTATTTT.

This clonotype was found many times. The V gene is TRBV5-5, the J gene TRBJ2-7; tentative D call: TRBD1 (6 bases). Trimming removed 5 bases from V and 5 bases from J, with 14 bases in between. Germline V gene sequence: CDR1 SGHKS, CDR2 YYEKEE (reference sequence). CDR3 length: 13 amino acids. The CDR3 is CASRSGQLNEQYF. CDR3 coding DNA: TGTGCCAGCAGATCAGGACAGCTTAACGAGCAGTACTTC.

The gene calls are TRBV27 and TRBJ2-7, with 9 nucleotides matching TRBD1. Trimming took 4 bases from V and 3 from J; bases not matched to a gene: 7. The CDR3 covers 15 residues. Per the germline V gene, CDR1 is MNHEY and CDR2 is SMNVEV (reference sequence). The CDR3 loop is CASSWRTGEGYEQYF. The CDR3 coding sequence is TGTGCCAGCAGTTGGCGGACAGGGGAGGGCTACGAGCAGTACTTC.

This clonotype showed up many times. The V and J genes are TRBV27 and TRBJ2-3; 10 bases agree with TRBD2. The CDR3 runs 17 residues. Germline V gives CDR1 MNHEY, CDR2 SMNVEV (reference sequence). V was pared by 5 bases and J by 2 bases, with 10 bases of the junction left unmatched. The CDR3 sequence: CASSHTSGAISTDTQYF. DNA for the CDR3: TGTGCCAGCAGTCACACTAGCGGGGCCATTTCCACAGATACGCAGTATTTT.

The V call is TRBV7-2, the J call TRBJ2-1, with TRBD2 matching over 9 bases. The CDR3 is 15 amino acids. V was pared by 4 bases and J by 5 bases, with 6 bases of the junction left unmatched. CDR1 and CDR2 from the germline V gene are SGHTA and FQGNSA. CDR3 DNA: TGTGCCAGCAGCTCTAGCGGGAACGCGAACAATGAGCAGTTCTTC. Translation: CASSSSGNANNEQFF.

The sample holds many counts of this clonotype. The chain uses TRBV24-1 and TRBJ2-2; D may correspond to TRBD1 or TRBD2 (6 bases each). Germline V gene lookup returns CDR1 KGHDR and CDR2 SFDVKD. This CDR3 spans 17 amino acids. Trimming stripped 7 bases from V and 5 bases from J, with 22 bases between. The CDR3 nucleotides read TGTGCCACCAGCACCCCTAAGGGGGGTGTAAGGACCGGGGAGCTGTTTTTT. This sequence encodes CATSTPKGGVRTGELFF.

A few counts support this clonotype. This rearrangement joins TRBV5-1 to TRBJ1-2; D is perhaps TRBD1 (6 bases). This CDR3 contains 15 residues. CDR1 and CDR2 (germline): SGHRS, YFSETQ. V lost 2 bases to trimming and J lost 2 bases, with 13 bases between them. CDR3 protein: CASSLAGAANYGYTF. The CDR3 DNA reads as TGCGCCAGCAGCTTAGCAGGGGCGGCGAACTATGGCTACACCTTC.

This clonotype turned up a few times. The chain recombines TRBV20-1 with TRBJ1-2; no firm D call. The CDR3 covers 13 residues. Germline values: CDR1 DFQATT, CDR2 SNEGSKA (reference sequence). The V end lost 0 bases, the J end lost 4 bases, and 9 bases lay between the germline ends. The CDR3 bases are TGCAGTGCTAGAGATCCTTTAGGCTATGGCTACACCTTC. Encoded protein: CSARDPLGYGYTF.

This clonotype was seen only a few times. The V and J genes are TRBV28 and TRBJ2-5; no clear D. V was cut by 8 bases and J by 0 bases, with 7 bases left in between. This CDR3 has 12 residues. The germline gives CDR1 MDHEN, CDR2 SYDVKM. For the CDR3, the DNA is TGTGCCAGCCTTGACAACCAAGAGACCCAGTACTTC. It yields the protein CASLDNQETQYF.

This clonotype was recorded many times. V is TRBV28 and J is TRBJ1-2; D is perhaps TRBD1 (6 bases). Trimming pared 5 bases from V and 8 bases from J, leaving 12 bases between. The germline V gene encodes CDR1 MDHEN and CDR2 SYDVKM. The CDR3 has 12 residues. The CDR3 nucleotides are TGTGCCAGCAGTAGACAGGAGGGGGGCTACACCTTC. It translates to CASSRQEGGYTF.

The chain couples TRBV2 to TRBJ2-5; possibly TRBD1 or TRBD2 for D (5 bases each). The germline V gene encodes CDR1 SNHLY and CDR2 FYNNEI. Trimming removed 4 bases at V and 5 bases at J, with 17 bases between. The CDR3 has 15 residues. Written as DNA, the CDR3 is TGTGCCAGCAGTGGAGCGCGAGGGGAAGTGGAGACCCAGTACTTC. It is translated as CASSGARGEVETQYF.

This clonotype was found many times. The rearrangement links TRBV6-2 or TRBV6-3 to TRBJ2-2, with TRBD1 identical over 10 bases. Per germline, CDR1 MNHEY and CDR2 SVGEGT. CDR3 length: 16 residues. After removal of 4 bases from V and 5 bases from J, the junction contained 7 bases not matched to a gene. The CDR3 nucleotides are TGTGCCAGCAGTTCTAGGACAGGGGGATGGACCGGGGAGCTGTTTTTT. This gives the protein CASSSRTGGWTGELFF.

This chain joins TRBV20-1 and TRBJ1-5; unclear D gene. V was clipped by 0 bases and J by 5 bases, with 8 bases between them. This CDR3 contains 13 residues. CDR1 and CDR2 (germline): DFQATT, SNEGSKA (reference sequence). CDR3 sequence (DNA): TGCAGTGCTAGAGAGTGGGTGGATCAGCCCCAGCATTTT. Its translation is CSAREWVDQPQHF.

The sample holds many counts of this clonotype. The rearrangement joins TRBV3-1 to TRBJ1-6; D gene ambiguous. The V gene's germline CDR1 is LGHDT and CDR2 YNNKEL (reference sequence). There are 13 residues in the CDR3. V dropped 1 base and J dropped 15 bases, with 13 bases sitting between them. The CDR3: CASSQVLYAFLHF. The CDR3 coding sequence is TGTGCCAGCAGCCAAGTGCTTTACGCGTTCCTCCACTTT. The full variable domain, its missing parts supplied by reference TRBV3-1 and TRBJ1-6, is DTAVSQTPKYLVTQMGNDKSIKCEQNLGHDTMYWYKQDSKKFLKIMFSYNNKELIINETVPNRFSPKSPDKAHLNLHINSLELGDSAVYFCASSQVLYAFLHFGNGTRLTVT.

CDR3 region: CASSQGSETQYF. CDR3 coding DNA: TGTGCCAGCAGTCAGGGTTCGGAGACCCAGTACTTC. This sequence joins TRBV25-1 and TRBJ2-5; D may be TRBD1 (5 bases). The germline gives CDR1 MGHDK, CDR2 SYGVNS. Trimming took 5 bases from V and 5 from J, leaving 9 bases between them. The CDR3 spans 12 residues.

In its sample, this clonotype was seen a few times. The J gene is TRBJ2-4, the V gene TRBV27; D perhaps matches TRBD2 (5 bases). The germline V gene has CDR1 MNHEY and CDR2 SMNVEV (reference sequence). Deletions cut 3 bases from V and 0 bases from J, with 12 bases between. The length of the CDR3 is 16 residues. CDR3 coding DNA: TGTGCCAGCAGTTTCGCACGGGATCTAGCCAAAAACATTCAGTACTTC. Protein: CASSFARDLAKNIQYF.